This T cell receptor beta chain was identified in a study of control samples from healthy donors and cancer patients (dated by TCRdb to the early 2020s). Preparation of the library involved the immunoSEQ multiplex PCR assay. Held by TCRdb, this immuneACCESS table contains in-frame sequences only and omits some clones. Under half of the omission traces to an unresolved V gene where checked; the cause of the rest is unknown. For this sample the table gives 75,000 to 90,000 clones, of which 89% were detected only once. The top ten clonotypes cover more than 7% of the sample. Note on this clone: Which antigen it targets is not known. Per-nucleotide qualities are absent, and no much larger clonotype sits a single base away.

The germline V gene gives CDR1 as SGHVS and CDR2 as FNYEAQ. Including the terminal cysteine and phenylalanine, the CDR3 comprises 15 residues. Just CDR3 DNA is preserved here, 45 bases in frame from base 1. Compared with germline, V lacks 3 bases and J lacks 4 bases; bases without a gene match: 5. The chain is encoded by TRBV7-6 joined to TRBJ1-3; 8 of the junction bases match TRBD1. The clonotype originates from a man aged 50-59 years in good health. Input material: blood. CDR3 sequence: CASSFDRGAGNTIYF. The base sequence is TGTGCCAGCAGCTTCGACAGGGGAGCAGGAAACACCATATATTTT. Extended through the reference TRBV7-6 and TRBJ1-3 proteins, this CDR3 yields the full variable domain: GAGVSQSPRYKVTKRGQDVALRCDPISGHVSLYWYRQALGQGPEFLTYFNYEAQQDKSGLPNDRFSAERPEGSISTLTIQRTEQRDSAMYRCASSFDRGAGNTIYFGEGSWLTVV.